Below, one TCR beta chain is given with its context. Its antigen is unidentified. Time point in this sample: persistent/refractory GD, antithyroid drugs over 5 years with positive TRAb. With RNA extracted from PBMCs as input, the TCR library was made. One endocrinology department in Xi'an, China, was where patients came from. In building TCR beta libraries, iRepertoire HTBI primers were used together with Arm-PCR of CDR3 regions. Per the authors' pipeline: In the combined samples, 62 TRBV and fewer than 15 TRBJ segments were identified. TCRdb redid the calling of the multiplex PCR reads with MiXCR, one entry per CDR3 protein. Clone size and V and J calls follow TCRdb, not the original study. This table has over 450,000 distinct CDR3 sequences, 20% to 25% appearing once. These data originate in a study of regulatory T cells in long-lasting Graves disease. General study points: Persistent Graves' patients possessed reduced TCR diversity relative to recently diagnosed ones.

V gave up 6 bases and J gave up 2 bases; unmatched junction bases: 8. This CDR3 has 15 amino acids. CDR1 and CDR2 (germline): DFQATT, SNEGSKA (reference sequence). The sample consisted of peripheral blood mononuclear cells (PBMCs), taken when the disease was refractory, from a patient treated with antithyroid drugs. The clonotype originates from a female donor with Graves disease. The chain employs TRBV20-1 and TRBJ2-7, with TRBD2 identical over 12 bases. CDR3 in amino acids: CSAPRTSGITYEQYF. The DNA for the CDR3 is TGCAGTGCCCCAAGGACTAGCGGGATCACCTACGAGCAGTACTTC.